Sequencing of this TCR beta chain was carried out in a study of beta chain features in type 1 diabetes. Study overall: Patient and healthy donor groups were alike in age, gender and cell yields.

A few counts support this clone. Its antigen remains unknown. The CDR3 is made up of 13 amino acids. Trimming cost V 6 bases and J 5 bases, with 14 bases left between them. Germline values: CDR1 MDHEN, CDR2 SYDVKM. Of the isolated RNA, all was reverse transcribed, and so the sequenced material was expressed TCRB transcripts. Naive, central memory and regulatory T cell samples averaged around 3.3 million reads. The repertoire was sequenced with immunoSEQ multiplex PCR; TCRdb's copy has only in-frame clones and lacks some. This sample has roughly 180,000 clones; roughly 8% occur once, and the top ten carry under 0.55%. Findings of the study overall: The study found moderately but significantly shorter TCRB CDR3s in all four CD4+ subsets of Type 1 diabetes patients. For patients, the naive, central memory and Treg TCRB repertoires appeared more alike than for healthy donors.

The authors sorted CD4+ naive, central memory, regulatory and stem cell-like memory cells via CD45RO/CCR7/CD25/CD127/CD95/CD27. The source of this sequence is a man aged 18 to 29 with type 1 diabetes. The chain links TRBV28 to TRBJ2-7; D may be TRBD2 (5 bases). Sequencing used central memory CD4+ T cells from blood. The CDR3: CASSLIREHEQYF. Written as DNA, the CDR3 is TGTGCCAGCAGCCTCATCCGGGAACACGAGCAGTACTTC.